This T cell receptor beta chain was captured by sequencing in a study of T cells after yellow fever vaccination. Study summary: SMART-Seq v4 Ultra Low Input prepared libraries from low-cell fractions.

Notes on this clonotype: What it binds is unknown.

Template-switching 5'RACE yielded the TCR cDNA; a universal primer site and UMIs were added in the process. TCRdb re-called the 5' RACE reads through MiXCR, storing one row per CDR3 protein. Of around 500,000 distinct CDR3 sequences listed, less than 25% are singletons. Germline V gene sequence: CDR1 MNHNS, CDR2 SASEGT. Trimming pared 10 bases from V and 0 bases from J, leaving 16 bases between. The CDR3 contains 15 residues. Points from the study as a whole: Among primary-vaccination clones, most reappeared after the booster, at around 97% for CD4 and around 91% for CD8. A weaker but faster secondary response was observed, peaking on day 5 versus 15.

The sample consisted of PBMCs, taken more than 20 days after the first yellow fever vaccination. The receptor was isolated from a man aged 18 to 30 who received the YFV17D yellow fever vaccine. This rearrangement joins TRBV6-1 to TRBJ2-1, with D perhaps TRBD2 (6 bases). The CDR3 loop is CATRPGLSSYNEQFF. The CDR3, as DNA: TGTGCCACCCGACCGGGACTCAGCTCCTACAATGAGCAGTTCTTC.